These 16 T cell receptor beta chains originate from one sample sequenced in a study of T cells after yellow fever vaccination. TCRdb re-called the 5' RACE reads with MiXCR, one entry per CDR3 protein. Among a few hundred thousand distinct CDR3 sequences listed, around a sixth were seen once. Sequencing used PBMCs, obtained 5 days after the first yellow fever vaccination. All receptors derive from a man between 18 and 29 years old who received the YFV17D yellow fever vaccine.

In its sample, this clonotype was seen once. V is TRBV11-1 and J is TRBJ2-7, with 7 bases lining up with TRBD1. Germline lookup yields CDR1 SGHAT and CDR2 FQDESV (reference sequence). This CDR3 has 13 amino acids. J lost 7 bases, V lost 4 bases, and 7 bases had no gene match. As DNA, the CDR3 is TGTGCCAGCAGCTGGGACAGTCTTGGGGAGCAGTACTTC. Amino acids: CASSWDSLGEQYF.

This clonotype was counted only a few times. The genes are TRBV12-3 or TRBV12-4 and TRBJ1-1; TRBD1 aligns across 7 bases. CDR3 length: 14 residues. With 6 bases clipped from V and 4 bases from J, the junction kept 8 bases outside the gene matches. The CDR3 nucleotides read TGTGCCAGCAGACGACAGGGAATAGGCACTGAAGCTTTCTTT. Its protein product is CASRRQGIGTEAFF.

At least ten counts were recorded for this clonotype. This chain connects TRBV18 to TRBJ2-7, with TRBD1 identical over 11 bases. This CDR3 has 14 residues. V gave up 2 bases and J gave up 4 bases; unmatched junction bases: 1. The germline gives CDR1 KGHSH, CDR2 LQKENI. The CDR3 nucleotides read TGTGCCAGCTCACCAGGACAGGGGGCGTACGAGCAGTACTTC. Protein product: CASSPGQGAYEQYF. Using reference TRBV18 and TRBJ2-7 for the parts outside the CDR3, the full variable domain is NAGVMQNPRHLVRRRGQEARLRCSPMKGHSHVYWYRQLPEEGLKFMVYLQKENIIDESGMPKERFSAEFPKEGPSILRIQQVVRGDSAAYFCASSPGQGAYEQYFGPGTRLTVT.

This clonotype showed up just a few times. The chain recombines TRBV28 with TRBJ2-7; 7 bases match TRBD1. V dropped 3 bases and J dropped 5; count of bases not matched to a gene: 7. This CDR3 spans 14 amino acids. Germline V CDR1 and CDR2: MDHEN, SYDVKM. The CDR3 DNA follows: TGTGCCAGCAGTTTGTACAGGGGTAGCAACGAGCAGTACGTC. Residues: CASSLYRGSNEQYV.

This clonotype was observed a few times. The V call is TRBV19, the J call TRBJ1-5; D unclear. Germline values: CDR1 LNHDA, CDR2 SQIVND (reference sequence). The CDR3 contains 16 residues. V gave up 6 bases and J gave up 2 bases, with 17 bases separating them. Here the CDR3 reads CASRINVGSGNQPQHF. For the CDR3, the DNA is TGTGCCAGTAGAATCAATGTAGGGTCCGGCAATCAGCCCCAGCATTTT.

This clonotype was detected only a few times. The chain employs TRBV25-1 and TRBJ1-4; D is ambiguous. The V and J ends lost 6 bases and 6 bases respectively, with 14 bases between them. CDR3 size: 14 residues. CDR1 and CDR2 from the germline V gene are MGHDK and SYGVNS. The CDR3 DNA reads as TGTGCCAGCAGGGCTCTCCTGGACCATGAAAAACTGTTTTTT. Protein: CASRALLDHEKLFF. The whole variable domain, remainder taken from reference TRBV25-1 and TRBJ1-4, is EADIYQTPRYLVIGTGKKITLECSQTMGHDKMYWYQQDPGMELHLIHYSYGVNSTEKGDLSSESTVSRIRTEHFPLTLESARPSHTSQYLCASRALLDHEKLFFGSGTQLSVL.

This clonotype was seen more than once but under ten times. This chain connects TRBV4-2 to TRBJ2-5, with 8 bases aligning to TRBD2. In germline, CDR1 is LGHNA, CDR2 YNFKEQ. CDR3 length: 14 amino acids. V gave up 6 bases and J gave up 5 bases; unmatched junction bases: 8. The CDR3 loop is CASRPGGSWETQYF. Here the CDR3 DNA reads TGTGCCAGCAGACCGGGGGGGAGTTGGGAGACCCAGTACTTC.

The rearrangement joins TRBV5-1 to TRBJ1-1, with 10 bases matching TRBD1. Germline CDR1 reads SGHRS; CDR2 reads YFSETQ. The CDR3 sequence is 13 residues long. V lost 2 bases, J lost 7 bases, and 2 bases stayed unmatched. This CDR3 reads CASSLWTGGEAFF. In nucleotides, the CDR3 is TGCGCCAGCAGCTTATGGACAGGGGGTGAAGCTTTCTTT.

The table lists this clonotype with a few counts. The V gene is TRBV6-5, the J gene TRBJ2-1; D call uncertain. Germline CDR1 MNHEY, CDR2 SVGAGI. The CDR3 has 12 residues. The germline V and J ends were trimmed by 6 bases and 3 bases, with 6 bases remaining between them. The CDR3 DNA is TGTGCCAGCAGCCGCCTCTACAATGAGCAGTTCTTC. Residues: CASSRLYNEQFF.

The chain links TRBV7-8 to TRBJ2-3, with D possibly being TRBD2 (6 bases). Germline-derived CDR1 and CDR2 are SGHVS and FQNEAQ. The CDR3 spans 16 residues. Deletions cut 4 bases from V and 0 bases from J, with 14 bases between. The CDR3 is CASSSRGSSSTDTQYF. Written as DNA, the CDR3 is TGTGCCAGCAGCTCGCGGGGTTCTTCGAGCACAGATACGCAGTATTTT.

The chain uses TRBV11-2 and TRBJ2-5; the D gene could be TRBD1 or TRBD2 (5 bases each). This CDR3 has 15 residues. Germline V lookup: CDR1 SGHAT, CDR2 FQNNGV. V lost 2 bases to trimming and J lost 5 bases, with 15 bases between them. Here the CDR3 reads CASSLTLRGGETQYF. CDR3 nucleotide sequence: TGTGCCAGCAGCTTAACGTTGAGGGGCGGGGAGACCCAGTACTTC.

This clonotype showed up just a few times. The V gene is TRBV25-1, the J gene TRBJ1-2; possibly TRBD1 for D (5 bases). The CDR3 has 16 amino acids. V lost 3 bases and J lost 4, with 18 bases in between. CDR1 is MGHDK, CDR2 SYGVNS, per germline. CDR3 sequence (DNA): TGTGCCAGCAGTGATTCAATCGACAGCCCGATCTATGGCTACACCTTC. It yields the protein CASSDSIDSPIYGYTF.

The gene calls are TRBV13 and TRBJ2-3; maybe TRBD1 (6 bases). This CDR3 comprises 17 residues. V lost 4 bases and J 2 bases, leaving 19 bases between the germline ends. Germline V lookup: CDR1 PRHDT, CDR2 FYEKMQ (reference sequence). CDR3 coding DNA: TGTGCCAGCAGCTCCTACAGGGCCCAAACCGACACAGATACGCAGTATTTT. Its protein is CASSSYRAQTDTDTQYF.

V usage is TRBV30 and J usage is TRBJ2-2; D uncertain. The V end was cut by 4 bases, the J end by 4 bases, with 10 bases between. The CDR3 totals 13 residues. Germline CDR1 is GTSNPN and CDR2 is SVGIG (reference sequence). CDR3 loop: CAWKWRGTGELFF. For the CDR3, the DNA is TGTGCCTGGAAATGGAGAGGCACCGGGGAGCTGTTTTTT.

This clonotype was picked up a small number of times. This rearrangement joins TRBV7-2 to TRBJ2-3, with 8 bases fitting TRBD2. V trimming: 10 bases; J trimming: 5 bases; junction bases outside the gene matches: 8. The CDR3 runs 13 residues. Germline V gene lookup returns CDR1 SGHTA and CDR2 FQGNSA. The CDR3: CAIRGGWVDTQYF. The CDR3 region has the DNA TGTGCCATCCGGGGGGGGTGGGTAGATACGCAGTATTTT.

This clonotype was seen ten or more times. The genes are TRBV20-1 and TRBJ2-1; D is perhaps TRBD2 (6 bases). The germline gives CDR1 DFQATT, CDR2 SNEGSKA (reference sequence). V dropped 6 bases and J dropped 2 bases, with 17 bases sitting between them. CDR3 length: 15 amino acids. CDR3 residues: CSATQRALAYNEQFF. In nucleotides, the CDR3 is TGCAGTGCCACCCAGCGGGCTCTCGCCTACAATGAGCAGTTCTTC.